The T cell receptor beta chain under discussion was sequenced for a study of CD8 T cells in Susac syndrome. Notes on the study in general: In Susac syndrome, CD4+ T cell repertoires lacked any clonal expansion.

The CDR3 has 16 amino acids. Germline trimming cut 5 bases from V and 5 bases from J; bases unmatched to any gene: 9. Germline V gives CDR1 SGHTA, CDR2 FQGNSA. Random-hexamer reverse transcription was applied to about 0.45 to 1 ug RNA. In TCRdb, the immunoSEQ multiplex PCR reads were re-called with MiXCR into one record per CDR3 protein. Of 95,000 to 150,000 distinct CDR3 sequences listed, just over 95% are singletons. A word on this clonotype: Antigen: not known.

Sequencing of TCR beta covered CD8+ and CD4+ T cells obtained from blood. Sequenced material: CD4+ T cells from PBMCs. The rearrangement uses TRBV7-2 and TRBJ2-1; 10 bases match TRBD2. This TCR came from a human donor with Susac syndrome. CDR3 in amino acids: CASSPSSGRDNNEQFF. The DNA of the CDR3 is TGTGCCAGCAGCCCTTCAAGCGGGAGGGATAACAATGAGCAGTTCTTC.